Below, 18 T cell receptor beta chains from the same sample are listed, as sequenced in a study of ipilimumab plus nivolumab after autologous stem cell transplantation. Clones were read by immunoSEQ multiplex PCR, and TCRdb kept only the in-frame ones, dropping some. The data show around 2,500 clones, over 85% seen once. This specimen consisted of PBMCs, obtained in a trial of ipilimumab plus nivolumab as post-transplant consolidation. The source is a male donor with primary mediastinal lymphoma.

Worth noting for this clone: An end of the junction does not agree with germline; a read error may underlie this. The genes are TRBV28 and TRBJ2-7; 9 nucleotides agree with TRBD1. The germline V gene encodes CDR1 MDHEN and CDR2 SYDVKM. The CDR3 has 14 amino acids. The CDR3 DNA follows: TGTGCCAGCAGGACGGGACAGGGTTTTTTAGTAGGGGACTTC. It yields the protein CASRTGQGFLVGDF.

J is TRBJ2-7 and V is TRBV7-9, with D perhaps matching TRBD1 (6 bases). CDR1 is SEHNR, CDR2 FQNEAQ, per germline (reference sequence). The CDR3 is made up of 13 amino acids. Trimming removed 5 bases from V and 9 bases from J, with 17 bases in between. The CDR3: CASSREGQGRQYF. For the CDR3, the DNA is TGTGCCAGCAGCCGAGAGGGGCAGGGGCGGCAGTACTTC. The complete variable domain, with remaining parts taken from reference TRBV7-9 and TRBJ2-7, reads DTGVSQNPRHKITKRGQNVTFRCDPISEHNRLYWYRQTLGQGPEFLTYFQNEAQLEKSRLLSDRFSAERPKGSFSTLEIQRTEQGDSAMYLCASSREGQGRQYFGPGTRLTVT.

The chain joins TRBV6-4 to TRBJ2-3; a weak D match, TRBD2 (5 bases). The V end lost 0 bases, the J end lost 7 bases, and 8 bases lay between the germline ends. Germline V gene sequence: CDR1 MRHNA, CDR2 SNTAGT. This CDR3 spans 13 amino acids. CDR3 sequence: CASSDSERNTQYF. The CDR3 coding sequence is TGTGCCAGCAGTGACTCCGAGCGGAATACGCAGTATTTT.

The V gene is TRBV2, the J gene TRBJ2-7; D is perhaps TRBD1 (8 bases). CDR1 is SNHLY and CDR2 is FYNNEI in the germline V gene. The germline V and J ends were trimmed by 9 bases and 0 bases, with 18 bases remaining between them. The CDR3 has 15 amino acids. This chain's CDR3 is CASQNRGGTSYEQYF. The CDR3, as DNA: TGTGCCAGTCAAAACAGGGGGGGAACCTCCTACGAGCAGTACTTC. The full variable domain, completed using reference TRBV2 and TRBJ2-7, is EPEVTQTPSHQVTQMGQEVILRCVPISNHLYFYWYRQILGQKVEFLVSFYNNEISEKSEIFDDQFSVERPDGSNFTLKIRSTKLEDSAMYFCASQNRGGTSYEQYFGPGTRLTVT.

This chain links TRBV18 with TRBJ2-7; 12 bases agree with TRBD1. The V gene's germline CDR1 is KGHSH and CDR2 LQKENI. J gave up 3 bases and V 6 bases, and 3 bases lay outside the gene matches. This CDR3 is 14 amino acids long. The CDR3 DNA sequence: TGTGCCAGCTCCGGGACAGGGGGCAACTACGAGCAGTACTTC. Protein: CASSGTGGNYEQYF. The full variable domain, completed using reference TRBV18 and TRBJ2-7, is NAGVMQNPRHLVRRRGQEARLRCSPMKGHSHVYWYRQLPEEGLKFMVYLQKENIIDESGMPKERFSAEFPKEGPSILRIQQVVRGDSAAYFCASSGTGGNYEQYFGPGTRLTVT.

This clone appeared once. J is TRBJ1-2 and V is TRBV6-6; no clear D gene. The CDR3 totals 15 residues. V lost 6 bases and J 2 bases, leaving 16 bases between the germline ends. CDR1 is MNHNY, CDR2 SVGAGI, per germline (reference sequence). The CDR3 reads CASRDAGSINYGYTF. The CDR3 DNA reads TGTGCCAGCAGAGACGCCGGGTCGATCAACTATGGCTACACCTTC.

The rearrangement joins TRBV28 to TRBJ2-7, with TRBD1 matching 8 bases. The ends lost 3 bases at V and 2 bases at J; junction bases unmatched: 6. Per germline, CDR1 MDHEN and CDR2 SYDVKM. The CDR3 is 15 residues long. The CDR3 nucleotides are TGTGCCAGCAGTTTTGGCAGGGGGCTTACCTACGAGCAGTACTTC. This sequence encodes CASSFGRGLTYEQYF. The full variable domain, rest sourced from reference TRBV28 and TRBJ2-7, is DVKVTQSSRYLVKRTGEKVFLECVQDMDHENMFWYRQDPGLGLRLIYFSYDVKMKEKGDIPEGYSVSREKKERFSLILESASTNQTSMYLCASSFGRGLTYEQYFGPGTRLTVT.

The chain joins TRBV6-9 to TRBJ1-1; possible D gene TRBD1, 5 bases. This CDR3 has 19 amino acids. The germline V gene encodes CDR1 MNHGY and CDR2 SVAAGI. V lost 6 bases and J 1 base, leaving 27 bases between the germline ends. CDR3 loop: CASRGGISYSWAKNTEAFF. As DNA, the CDR3 is TGTGCCAGCAGGGGGGGGATCTCCTACTCCTGGGCTAAGAACACTGAAGCTTTCTTT.

The chain couples TRBV28 to TRBJ2-7, with D tentatively TRBD1 (5 bases). There are 14 residues in the CDR3. V lost 7 bases, J lost 0 bases, and 13 bases lay in between. Germline V CDR1 and CDR2: MDHEN, SYDVKM. This CDR3 is CASIPSGPSYEQYF. CDR3 nucleotide sequence: TGTGCCAGCATCCCTTCAGGGCCCTCCTACGAGCAGTACTTC.

The chain links TRBV28 to TRBJ1-6; maybe TRBD1 (6 bases). V was pared by 6 bases and J by 10 bases, with 16 bases between. CDR1 MDHEN and CDR2 SYDVKM come from the germline V gene. The CDR3 runs to 14 residues. The CDR3 spells CASRDQQGFSPLHF. The DNA of the CDR3 is TGTGCCAGCAGGGATCAACAGGGTTTCTCACCCCTCCACTTT.

This chain joins TRBV29-1 and TRBJ2-3; 7 bases line up with TRBD2. Germline V gene data show CDR1 as SQVTM and CDR2 as ANQGSEA. This CDR3 region has 14 residues. With 4 bases clipped from V and 1 base from J, the junction kept 5 bases outside the gene matches. In DNA, the CDR3 is TGCAGCGTTGTTACGGGAGGAGGCACAGATACGCAGTATTTT. As protein: CSVVTGGGTDTQYF.

This rearrangement joins TRBV7-2 to TRBJ2-3, with D perhaps matching TRBD1 or TRBD2 (6 bases each). The length of the CDR3 is 16 residues. The V end lost 4 bases, the J end lost 1 base, and 15 bases lay between the germline ends. Germline V CDR1 and CDR2: SGHTA, FQGNSA. Written as DNA, the CDR3 is TGTGCCAGCAGCTCAAGAGGGGGGTCTGGCACAGATACGCAGTATTTT. Its translation: CASSSRGGSGTDTQYF.

The chain links TRBV18 to TRBJ1-4; 7 bases fit TRBD1. Per germline, CDR1 KGHSH and CDR2 LQKENI. V lost 5 bases to trimming and J lost 5 bases; unmatched junction nucleotides: 5. The CDR3 length is 14 residues. The chain's CDR3 is CASSAQGPNEKLFF. Here the CDR3 DNA reads TGTGCCAGCTCAGCACAGGGGCCAAATGAAAAACTGTTTTTT.

V and J are TRBV29-1 and TRBJ2-2, with a possible D match to TRBD2 (6 bases). The CDR3 is 13 residues long. V lost 6 bases to trimming and J lost 4 bases, with 12 bases between them. Looked up from germline, CDR1 is SQVTM and CDR2 is ANQGSEA. The CDR3 sequence: CSVGGGFTGELFF. CDR3 sequence (DNA): TGCAGCGTGGGGGGAGGCTTCACCGGGGAGCTGTTTTTT.

This chain links TRBV10-2 with TRBJ2-5; D possibly corresponds to TRBD2 (6 bases). Germline assignment: CDR1 WSHSY and CDR2 SAAADI. The CDR3 has 15 amino acids. V dropped 3 bases and J dropped 0 bases, with 11 bases sitting between them. This CDR3 reads CASSDRAGNQETQYF. The CDR3 bases are TGCGCCAGCAGTGATCGCGCGGGAAACCAAGAGACCCAGTACTTC.

The V call is TRBV7-2, the J call TRBJ1-2, with D tentatively TRBD1 (5 bases). V shed 5 bases and J shed 4 bases, with 17 bases lying between them. The CDR3 runs to 15 residues. The germline CDR1 and CDR2 sequences are SGHTA and FQGNSA. The CDR3 spells CASSPSHGGTYGYTF. The CDR3 DNA sequence: TGTGCCAGCAGCCCAAGCCACGGGGGAACCTATGGCTACACCTTC.

The V gene is TRBV18, the J gene TRBJ2-7, with D uncertain. The CDR3 length is 15 residues. Germline assignment: CDR1 KGHSH and CDR2 LQKENI. Trimming stripped 0 bases from V and 6 bases from J, with 15 bases between. The CDR3 is CASSPPSRVKGEQYF. DNA for the CDR3: TGTGCCAGCTCACCACCGTCAAGGGTAAAGGGCGAGCAGTACTTC. The full variable domain, rest sourced from reference TRBV18 and TRBJ2-7, is NAGVMQNPRHLVRRRGQEARLRCSPMKGHSHVYWYRQLPEEGLKFMVYLQKENIIDESGMPKERFSAEFPKEGPSILRIQQVVRGDSAAYFCASSPPSRVKGEQYFGPGTRLTVT.

The chain carries TRBV9 and TRBJ1-2, with a possible D match to TRBD1 (6 bases). Germline V gives CDR1 SGDLS, CDR2 YYNGEE. The CDR3 totals 15 residues. V was clipped by 3 bases and J by 4 bases, with 16 bases between them. The chain's CDR3 is CASSAPRGASYGYTF. The CDR3 DNA follows: TGTGCCAGCAGCGCCCCCCGGGGGGCTAGCTATGGCTACACCTTC.